The present T cell receptor beta chain was sequenced within a study of PD-1 blockade in classical Hodgkin lymphoma. Study-wide points: Whereas CD4+ TCR diversity had risen significantly by C4D1, CD8+ TCR diversity had not. Similar baseline diversity was found in complete responders and newly diagnosed patients. Newly diagnosed patients were reported to exhibit reduced baseline TCR diversity relative to healthy donors.

CDR1 MNHEY and CDR2 SVGAGI come from the germline V gene. J was trimmed by 6 bases and V by 6 bases; bases with no gene match: 8. The CDR3 has 14 amino acids. On this clone itself: Its antigen remains unidentified.

Using immunoSEQ multiplex PCR, the repertoire was profiled, and TCRdb retains in-frame clones only, with some absent. There are approximately 41,000 clones in the sample; 78% occur only once, and around an eighth lies in the top ten. Autologous stem cell transplantation was followed by relapse in every patient, and brentuximab vedotin exposure varied. The specimen comprised peripheral blood mononuclear cells (PBMCs), sampled at baseline. This clonotype originated in a human donor with classical Hodgkin lymphoma. The chain carries TRBV6-5 and TRBJ2-7; TRBD1 aligns across 10 bases. Here the CDR3 reads CASSHPGTGVEQYF. CDR3 in DNA: TGTGCCAGCAGCCACCCGGGGACAGGGGTCGAGCAGTACTTC.